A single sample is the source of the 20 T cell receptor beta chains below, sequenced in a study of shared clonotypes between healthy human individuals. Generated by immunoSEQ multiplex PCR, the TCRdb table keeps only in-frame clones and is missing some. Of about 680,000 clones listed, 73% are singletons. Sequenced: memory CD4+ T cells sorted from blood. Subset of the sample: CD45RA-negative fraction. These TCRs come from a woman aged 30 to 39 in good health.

The CDR3 protein is CASSFDTAYGYTF. The CDR3 nucleotides are TGCGCCAGCAGCTTTGACACCGCCTATGGCTACACCTTC. The rearrangement uses TRBV5-1 and TRBJ1-2; D uncertain. The CDR3 has 13 residues. Germline-derived CDR1 and CDR2 are SGHRS and YFSETQ. Trimming removed 2 bases from V and 4 bases from J, with 9 bases in between.

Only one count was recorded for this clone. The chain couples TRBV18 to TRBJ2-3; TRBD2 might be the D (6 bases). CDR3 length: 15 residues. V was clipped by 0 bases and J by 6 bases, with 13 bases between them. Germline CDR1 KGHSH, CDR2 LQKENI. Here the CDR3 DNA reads TGTGCCAGCTCACCACCAACCGGAGGGGACGATACGCAGTATTTT. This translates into CASSPPTGGDDTQYF.

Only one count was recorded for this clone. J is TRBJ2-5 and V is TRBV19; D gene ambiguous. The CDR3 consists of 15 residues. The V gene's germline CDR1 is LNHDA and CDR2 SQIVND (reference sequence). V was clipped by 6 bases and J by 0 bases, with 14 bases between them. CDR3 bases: TGTGCCAGTAGCCAATTCACACCTTACCAAGAGACCCAGTACTTC. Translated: CASSQFTPYQETQYF.

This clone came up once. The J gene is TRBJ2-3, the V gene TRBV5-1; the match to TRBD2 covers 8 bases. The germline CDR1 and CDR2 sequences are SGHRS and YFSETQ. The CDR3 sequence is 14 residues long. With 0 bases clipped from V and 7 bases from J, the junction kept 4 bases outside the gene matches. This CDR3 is CASSLELAAHTQYF. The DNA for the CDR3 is TGCGCCAGCAGCTTGGAACTAGCGGCCCATACGCAGTATTTT.

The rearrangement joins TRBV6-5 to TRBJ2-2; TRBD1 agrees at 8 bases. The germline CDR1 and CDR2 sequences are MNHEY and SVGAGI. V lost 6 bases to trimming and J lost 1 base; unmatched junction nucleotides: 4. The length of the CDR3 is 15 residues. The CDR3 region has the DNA TGTGCCAGCAGGAAACAGGGGGGGAACACCGGGGAGCTGTTTTTT. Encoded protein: CASRKQGGNTGELFF.

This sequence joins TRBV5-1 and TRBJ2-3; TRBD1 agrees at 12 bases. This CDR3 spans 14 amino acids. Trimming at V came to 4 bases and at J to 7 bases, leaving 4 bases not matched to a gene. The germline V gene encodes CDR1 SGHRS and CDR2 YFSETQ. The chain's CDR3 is CASSPGQGAYTQYF. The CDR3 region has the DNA TGCGCCAGCAGCCCGGGACAGGGGGCATATACGCAGTATTTT.

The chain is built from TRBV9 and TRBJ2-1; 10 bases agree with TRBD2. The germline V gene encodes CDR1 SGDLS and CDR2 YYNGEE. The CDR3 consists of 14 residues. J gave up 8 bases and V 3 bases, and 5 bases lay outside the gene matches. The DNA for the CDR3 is TGTGCCAGCAGCGGGCTAGCGGGAGAATATGAGCAGTTCTTC. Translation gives CASSGLAGEYEQFF. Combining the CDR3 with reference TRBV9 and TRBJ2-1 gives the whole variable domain DSGVTQTPKHLITATGQRVTLRCSPRSGDLSVYWYQQSLDQGLQFLIQYYNGEERAKGNILERFSAQQFPDLHSELNLSSLELGDSALYFCASSGLAGEYEQFFGPGTRLTVL.

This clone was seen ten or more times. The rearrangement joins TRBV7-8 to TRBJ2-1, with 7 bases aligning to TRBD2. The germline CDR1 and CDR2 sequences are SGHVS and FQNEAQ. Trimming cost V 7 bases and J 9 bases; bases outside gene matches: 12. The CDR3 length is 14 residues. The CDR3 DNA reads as TGTGCCAGCACCTACCGCGGGAGAATCGGTGAGCAGTTCTTC. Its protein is CASTYRGRIGEQFF.

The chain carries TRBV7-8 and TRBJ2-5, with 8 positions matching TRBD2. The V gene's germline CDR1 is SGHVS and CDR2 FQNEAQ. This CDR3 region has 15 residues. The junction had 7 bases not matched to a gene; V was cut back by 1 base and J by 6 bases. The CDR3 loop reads CASSLGQREFKTQYF. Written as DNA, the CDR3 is TGTGCCAGCAGCTTAGGCCAGCGGGAGTTCAAGACCCAGTACTTC.

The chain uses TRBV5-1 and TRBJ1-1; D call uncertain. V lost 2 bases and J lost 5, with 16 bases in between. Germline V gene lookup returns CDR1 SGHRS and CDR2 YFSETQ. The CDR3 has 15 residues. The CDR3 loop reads CASSFLGISETEAFF. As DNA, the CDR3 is TGCGCCAGCAGCTTTCTGGGAATTTCGGAAACTGAAGCTTTCTTT. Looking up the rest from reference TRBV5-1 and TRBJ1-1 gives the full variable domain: KAGVTQTPRYLIKTRGQQVTLSCSPISGHRSVSWYQQTPGQGLQFLFEYFSETQRNKGNFPGRFSGRQFSNSRSEMNVSTLELGDSALYLCASSFLGISETEAFFGQGTRLTVV.

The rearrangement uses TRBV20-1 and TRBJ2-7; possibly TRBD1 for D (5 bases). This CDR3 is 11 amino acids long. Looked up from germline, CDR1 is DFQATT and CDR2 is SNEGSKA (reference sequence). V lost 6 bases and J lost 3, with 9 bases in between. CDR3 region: CSAERGYEQYF. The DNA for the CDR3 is TGCAGTGCCGAAAGGGGCTACGAGCAGTACTTC.

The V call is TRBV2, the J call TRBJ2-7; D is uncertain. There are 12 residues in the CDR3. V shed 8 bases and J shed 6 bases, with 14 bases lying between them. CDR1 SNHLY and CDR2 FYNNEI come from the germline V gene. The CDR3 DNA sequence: TGTGCCAGCCGTCGTGGAGCCGCCGAGCAGTACTTC. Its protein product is CASRRGAAEQYF.

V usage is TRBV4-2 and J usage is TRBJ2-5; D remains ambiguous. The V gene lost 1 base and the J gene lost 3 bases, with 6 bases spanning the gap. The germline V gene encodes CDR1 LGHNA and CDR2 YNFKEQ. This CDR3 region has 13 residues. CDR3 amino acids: CASSQASEETQYF. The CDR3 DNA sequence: TGTGCCAGCAGCCAAGCCTCCGAAGAGACCCAGTACTTC.

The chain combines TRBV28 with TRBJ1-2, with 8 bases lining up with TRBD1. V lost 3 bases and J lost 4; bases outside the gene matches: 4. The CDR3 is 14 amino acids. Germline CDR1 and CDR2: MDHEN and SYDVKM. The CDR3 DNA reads TGTGCCAGCAGTTTCGGACAGGGAGTCTATGGCTACACCTTC. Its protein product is CASSFGQGVYGYTF.

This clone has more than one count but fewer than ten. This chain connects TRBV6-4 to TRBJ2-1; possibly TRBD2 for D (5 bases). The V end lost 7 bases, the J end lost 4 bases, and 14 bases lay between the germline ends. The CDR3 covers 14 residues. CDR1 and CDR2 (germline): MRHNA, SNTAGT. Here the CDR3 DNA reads TGTGCCAGCAAGGAGGAAGGAGATTACAATGAGCAGTTCTTC. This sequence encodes CASKEEGDYNEQFF.

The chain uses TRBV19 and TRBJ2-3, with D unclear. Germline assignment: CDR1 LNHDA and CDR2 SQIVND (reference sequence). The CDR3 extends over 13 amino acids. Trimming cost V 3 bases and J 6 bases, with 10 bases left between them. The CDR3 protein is CASSILGSDTQYF. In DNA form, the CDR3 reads TGTGCCAGTAGTATTCTGGGATCGGATACGCAGTATTTT.

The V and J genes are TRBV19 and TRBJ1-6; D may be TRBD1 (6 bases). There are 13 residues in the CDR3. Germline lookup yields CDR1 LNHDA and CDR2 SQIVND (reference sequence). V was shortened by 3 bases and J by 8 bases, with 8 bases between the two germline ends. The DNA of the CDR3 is TGTGCCAGTAGTATGGCAGGGGATTCACCCCTCCACTTT. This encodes CASSMAGDSPLHF.

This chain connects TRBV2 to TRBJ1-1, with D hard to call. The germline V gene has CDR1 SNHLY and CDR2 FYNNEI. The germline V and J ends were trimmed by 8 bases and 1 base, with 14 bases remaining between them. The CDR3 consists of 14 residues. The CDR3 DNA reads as TGTGCCAGCCTCCCGGACGGTCAGAACACTGAAGCTTTCTTT. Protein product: CASLPDGQNTEAFF.

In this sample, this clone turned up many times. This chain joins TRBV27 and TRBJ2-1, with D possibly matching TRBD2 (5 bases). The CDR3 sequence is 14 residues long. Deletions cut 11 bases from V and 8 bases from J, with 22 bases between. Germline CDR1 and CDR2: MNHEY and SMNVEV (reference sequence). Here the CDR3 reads CAAPGESPPDEQFF. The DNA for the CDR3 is TGTGCCGCCCCCGGGGAAAGCCCGCCGGATGAGCAGTTCTTC.

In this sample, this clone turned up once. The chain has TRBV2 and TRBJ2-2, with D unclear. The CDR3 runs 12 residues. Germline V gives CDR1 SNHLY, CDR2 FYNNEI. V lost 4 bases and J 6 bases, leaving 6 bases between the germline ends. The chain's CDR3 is CASSGWSGELFF. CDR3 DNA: TGTGCCAGCAGTGGGTGGTCCGGGGAGCTGTTTTTT.